This T cell receptor (beta chain) appears in the sequencing data of a study of graft-versus-host responses after intestinal transplantation (TCRdb year 2021). For the wider study: Multivisceral, liver-intestinal, or isolated intestinal transplants were received by the recipients. Anti-thymocyte globulin induction was given to all recipients, followed by maintenance tacrolimus and steroids for 2 to 4 years. After intestinal transplantation, graft-versus-host and host-versus-graft alloreactive T cell clones were followed in the graft, circulation and bone marrow using bulk TCR-beta CDR3 sequencing. Alloreactive clones were identified by sequencing pre-transplant mixed lymphocyte reaction products and comparing them with unstimulated pre-transplant donor and recipient T cells. The cohort enrolled some 25 intestinal transplant recipients including one retransplant, and a few patients lacking pretransplant specimens were excluded. Donor T cell macrochimerism was defined as a peak of at least 4% donor T cells among recipient peripheral blood mononuclear cells. Rather than going through the commercial service, samples from a few later patients were sequenced in-house on an Illumina MiSeq and processed with MiXCR.

About this clone itself: The specificity of this receptor is unknown. Base qualities are not at hand, and no much larger clone is one base apart.

General conclusions and limits of the study: GvH clones were found in recipient bone marrow, and some of the GvH clones appeared earlier in ileal mucosa or blood, which is consistent with an intestinal mucosal origin. In the allografts of patients with donor T cell macrochimerism, GvH to HvG T cell clonal ratios were high. The relatively low number and heterogeneity of intestinal transplant patients limited the conclusions. Early after transplant, declines in HvG clones were associated with peak levels of circulating GvH clones.

The time point label on this specimen signifies: cells obtained before transplantation from donor or recipient. CD3+CD4+ and CD3+CD8+ populations were FACS-sorted from unstimulated pre-transplant donor and recipient cells taken from spleen or lymph nodes. The library was prepared using the immunoSEQ multiplex PCR assay. For most patients, genomic DNA was isolated with the Qiagen DNeasy Blood and Tissue Kit and shipped frozen to Adaptive Biotechnologies for TCR sequencing. Adaptive Biotechnologies carried out high-throughput TCR-beta CDR3 sequencing of genomic DNA for most patients. From the authors' description of their analysis: Adaptive's ImmunoSEQ software supplied the TCR sequencing data for about 18 patients, while MiXCR and VDJtools were used to process three other patients. To correct CD4 versus CD8 sorting errors, sequences present in both subsets at a frequency ratio below 5:1 were removed. CDR3 nucleotide sequences shared by donor and recipient were removed because the origin of these sequences could not be assigned. To be classed as alloreactive, a clone needed at least 2-fold expansion over unstimulated cells and a minimum CFSE-low frequency of 0.002% (template counts) or 0.001% (read counts). Mappable clones were those detected in sequenced pre-transplant spleen, lymph node, or MLR CFSE-low populations of the donor or recipient. The cumulative frequency of alloreactive clones was calculated as a percentage of all sequences, weighted by copy number. The table was pulled from immuneACCESS by TCRdb, which kept in-frame rearrangements only. Such tables lose some clones; where checked, under half of the loss comes from unresolved V genes, and the rest has no known cause. That table gives V, J and clone size, and the DNA gave D and trimming. This sample gives under 100,000 clones in total; over 90% of them show up just once. The ten most abundant clones make up about 0.2% of the sample.

The sequences come from unstimulated CD4+ T cells sorted from spleen or lymph node cells, collected before transplant. This receptor was taken from a human donor who was the organ donor for an intestinal transplant.

CDR3 sequence: CASSIPPSYGYTF. The DNA sequence is given as TGTGCCAGTAGTATTCCCCCGTCCTATGGCTACACCTTC. The chain is assembled from TRBV19 and TRBJ1-2, with the D gene uncertain. CDR1 is given as LNHDA and CDR2 as SQIVND, both from the germline V gene (reference sequence). The CDR3, from cysteine to phenylalanine, totals 13 residues. The only DNA kept is the CDR3, 39 bases in frame from the first base. At the junction V is shortened by 3 bases and J by 4 bases, with 9 bases in between.